The clone carrying this T cell receptor (beta chain) appeared a single time. Combining a sample-barcoded 5' primer with a J-beta primer mix, a second PCR ran for 7 to 11 cycles. TCRdb called the 5' RACE reads again in MiXCR, with one record for every CDR3 protein. The table lists around 970,000 distinct CDR3 sequences, about 53% of them singletons, with about a fifth in the top ten. CDR3 length: 16 residues. The germline gives CDR1 LGHNA, CDR2 YSLEER. Trimming cost V 0 bases and J 7 bases; bases outside gene matches: 9. This sample was taken from a study of blood T cells in healthy people across ages.

This clonotype was obtained from a woman aged 60-70 years in good health. Sequencing used blood. The chain is built from TRBV4-3 and TRBJ2-1, with 7 bases identical to TRBD2. The chain's CDR3 is CASSQDGVAGANEQFF. DNA for the CDR3: TGCGCCAGCAGCCAAGATGGGGTAGCGGGTGCAAATGAGCAGTTCTTC.